A selection of T cell receptor beta chains follows, all from one sample in a study of T-cell reconstitution after alpha-beta-depleted transplantation in children. TCRdb reanalysed the PCR reads using MiXCR and keeps one entry per CDR3 protein. The repertoire holds about 610,000 distinct CDR3 sequences, about 10% seen once, with less than 4.5% in the top ten. The sequences come from PBMCs from the stem cell graft donor, collected from the stem cell graft. These receptors all stem from a human donor who donated a stem cell graft to a child with acute myeloid leukemia. Each CDR3 is given without its conserved first and last residue. Each record gives: clone size, J gene, V gene, CDR3 protein. Rows give clone size only sometimes, using once, few, many, or a class for an expanded clone.

many TRBJ2-1 TRBV11-2 ASSFGAGGLGEQF
many TRBJ2-3 TRBV7-2 ASRQRRDRGNTQY
. TRBJ2-1 TRBV5-1 ASSSWTSGRASRNEQF
few TRBJ1-3 TRBV20-1 SAGQGAGGGNTIY
few TRBJ2-7 TRBV28 ASSLWYGSGTSYEQY
. TRBJ2-2 TRBV29-1 SADSATGELF
. TRBJ2-3 TRBV14 ASSQDFIDTQY
few TRBJ1-2 TRBV4-2 ASSQEVRGSYGYT
. TRBJ1-3 TRBV29-1 SAKASVTGNTIY
many TRBJ2-2 TRBV6-2/TRBV6-3 ATRGVLGGELF
few TRBJ2-1 TRBV20-1 SAEAGIVYNEQF
few TRBJ2-7 TRBV5-1 ASSFSGGPSYEQY
many TRBJ2-1 TRBV7-3 ASSLRSSGAYNEQF
few TRBJ2-6 TRBV9 ASSVVTGGSGANVLT
. TRBJ2-1 TRBV6-1 ASSTRTSGRAGSNEQF
many TRBJ2-2 TRBV28 ASSLAQIAGFMAGELF
. TRBJ2-2 TRBV20-1 SAPTPGLATGELF
few TRBJ1-2 TRBV10-3 AISESPGQGGYGYT
many TRBJ2-2 TRBV5-1 ASSHRTSSSPTGELF
few TRBJ2-3 TRBV6-1 ASSKTSGRAWTDTQY
few TRBJ2-1 TRBV9 ASSVDVLNEQF
. TRBJ2-5 TRBV11-2 ASSFWGRVETQY
. TRBJ1-1 TRBV10-3 AISKREDTEAF
. TRBJ2-7 TRBV28 ASRPGWEAYEQY
. TRBJ1-1 TRBV9 ASSVICPTGANTEAF
many TRBJ2-5 TRBV5-6 ASSTGLIVGETQY
few TRBJ1-2 TRBV4-3 ASSQVGTANYGYT
few TRBJ2-2 TRBV20-1 SAPRKLGTGELF
few TRBJ2-7 TRBV5-1 ASSRGGGQGVYEQY
few TRBJ2-3 TRBV7-2 ASSLRASLSTDTQY
few TRBJ2-7 TRBV4-3 ASSHEREGRYEQY
. TRBJ2-2 TRBV28 ASRVASGRADLTGELF
few TRBJ1-2 TRBV7-2 ASSLTLTGSGYT
few TRBJ2-1 TRBV18 ASSLRQGPQMTNEQF
. TRBJ1-5 TRBV5-8 ASTYWDISNQPQH
few TRBJ1-1 TRBV14 ASSHRGIMNTEAF
many TRBJ2-7 TRBV20-1 SARDPRSSYEQY
. TRBJ1-1 TRBV15 ATSRDAIQVNTEAF
few TRBJ2-1 TRBV5-1 ASSLAGRLDEQF
few TRBJ1-3 TRBV28 ASREGSSGNTIY
. TRBJ1-5 TRBV5-1 ASSLGGFGNQPQH
many TRBJ2-7 TRBV27 ASGFRGQGQDEQY
. TRBJ2-2 TRBV6-2/TRBV6-3 ASTKAYTGELF
few TRBJ2-5 TRBV6-2/TRBV6-3 ASSQNRGFQETQY
many TRBJ2-7 TRBV18 ASSPTGVSYEQY
. TRBJ2-7 TRBV20-1 SARGTNYEQY
many TRBJ1-3 TRBV7-9 ASSPLEGFGNTIY
few TRBJ1-5 TRBV20-1 SASEDRGFVQPQH
few TRBJ1-3 TRBV9 ASSGGGNTIY